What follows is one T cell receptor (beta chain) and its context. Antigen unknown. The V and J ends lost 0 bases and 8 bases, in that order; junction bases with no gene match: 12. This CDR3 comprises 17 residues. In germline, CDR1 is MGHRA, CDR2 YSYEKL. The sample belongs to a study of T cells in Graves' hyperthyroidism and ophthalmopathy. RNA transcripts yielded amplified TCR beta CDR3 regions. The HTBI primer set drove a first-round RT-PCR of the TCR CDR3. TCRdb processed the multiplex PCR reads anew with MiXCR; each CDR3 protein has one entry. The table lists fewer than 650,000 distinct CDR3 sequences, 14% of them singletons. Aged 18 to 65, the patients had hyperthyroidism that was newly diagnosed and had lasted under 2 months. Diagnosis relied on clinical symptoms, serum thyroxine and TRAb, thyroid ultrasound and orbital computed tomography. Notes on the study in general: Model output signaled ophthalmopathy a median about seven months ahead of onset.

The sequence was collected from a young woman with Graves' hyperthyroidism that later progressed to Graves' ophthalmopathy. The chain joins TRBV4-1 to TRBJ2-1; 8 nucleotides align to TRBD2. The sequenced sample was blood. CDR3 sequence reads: CASSQERIAGSRDEQFF. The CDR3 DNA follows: TGCGCCAGCAGCCAAGAGAGGATAGCGGGGAGCAGGGATGAGCAGTTCTTC.